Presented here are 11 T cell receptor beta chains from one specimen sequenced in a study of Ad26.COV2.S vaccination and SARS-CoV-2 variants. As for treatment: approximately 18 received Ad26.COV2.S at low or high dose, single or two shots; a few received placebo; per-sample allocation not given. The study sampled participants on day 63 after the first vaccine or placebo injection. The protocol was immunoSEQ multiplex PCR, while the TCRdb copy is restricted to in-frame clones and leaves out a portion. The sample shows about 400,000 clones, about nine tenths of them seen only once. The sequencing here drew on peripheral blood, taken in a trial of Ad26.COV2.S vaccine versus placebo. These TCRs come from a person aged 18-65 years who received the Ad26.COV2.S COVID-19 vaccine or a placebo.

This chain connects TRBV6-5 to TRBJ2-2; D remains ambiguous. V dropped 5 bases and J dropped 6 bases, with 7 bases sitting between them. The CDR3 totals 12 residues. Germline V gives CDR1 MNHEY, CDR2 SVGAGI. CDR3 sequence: CASSLISGELFF. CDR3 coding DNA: TGTGCCAGCAGTCTGATATCCGGGGAGCTGTTTTTT.

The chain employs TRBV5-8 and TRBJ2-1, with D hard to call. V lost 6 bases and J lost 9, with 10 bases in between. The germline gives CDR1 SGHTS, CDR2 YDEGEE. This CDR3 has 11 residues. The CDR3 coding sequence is TGTGCCAGCACCACCCATGGTGAGCAGTTCTTC. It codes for CASTTHGEQFF. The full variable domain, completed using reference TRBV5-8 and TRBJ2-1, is EAGVTQSPTHLIKTRGQQATLRCSPISGHTSVYWYQQALGLGLQFLLWYDEGEERNRGNFPPRFSGRQFPNYSSELNVNALELEDSALYLCASTTHGEQFFGPGTRLTVL.

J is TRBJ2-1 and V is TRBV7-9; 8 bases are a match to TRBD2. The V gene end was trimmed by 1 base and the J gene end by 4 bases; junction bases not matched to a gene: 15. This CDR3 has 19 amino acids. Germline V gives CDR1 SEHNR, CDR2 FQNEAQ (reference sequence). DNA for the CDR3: TGTGCCAGCAGCTTAGAGGGCCGGGGGGGCGCTTCCTTTTACAATGAGCAGTTCTTC. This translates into CASSLEGRGGASFYNEQFF.

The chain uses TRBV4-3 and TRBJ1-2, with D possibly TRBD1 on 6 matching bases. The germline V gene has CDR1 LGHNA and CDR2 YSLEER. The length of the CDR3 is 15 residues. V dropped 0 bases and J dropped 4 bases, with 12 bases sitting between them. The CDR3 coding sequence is TGCGCCAGCAGCCAAGACCCGGGGGCGTCCTATGGCTACACCTTC. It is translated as CASSQDPGASYGYTF.

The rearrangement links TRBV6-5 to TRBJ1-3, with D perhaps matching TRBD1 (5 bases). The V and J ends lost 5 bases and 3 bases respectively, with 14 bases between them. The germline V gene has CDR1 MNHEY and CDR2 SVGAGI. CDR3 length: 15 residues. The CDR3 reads CASSHQRGFGNTIYF. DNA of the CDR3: TGTGCCAGCAGTCACCAAAGGGGATTTGGAAACACCATATATTTT.

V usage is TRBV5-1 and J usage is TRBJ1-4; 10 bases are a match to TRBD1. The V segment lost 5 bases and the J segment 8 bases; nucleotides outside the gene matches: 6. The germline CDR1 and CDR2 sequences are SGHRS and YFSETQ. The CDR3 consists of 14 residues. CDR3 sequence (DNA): TGCGCCAGCAGTAGGGACAGGGGCGCGGAAAAACTGTTTTTT. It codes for CASSRDRGAEKLFF. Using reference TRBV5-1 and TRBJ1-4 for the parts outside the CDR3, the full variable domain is KAGVTQTPRYLIKTRGQQVTLSCSPISGHRSVSWYQQTPGQGLQFLFEYFSETQRNKGNFPGRFSGRQFSNSRSEMNVSTLELGDSALYLCASSRDRGAEKLFFGSGTQLSVL.

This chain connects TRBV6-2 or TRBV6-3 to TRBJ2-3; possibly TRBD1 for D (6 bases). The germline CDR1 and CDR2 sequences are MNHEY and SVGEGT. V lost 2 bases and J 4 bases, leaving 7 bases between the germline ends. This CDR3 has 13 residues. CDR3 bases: TGTGCCAGCAGTTACGGGACACCAGATACGCAGTATTTT. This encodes CASSYGTPDTQYF.

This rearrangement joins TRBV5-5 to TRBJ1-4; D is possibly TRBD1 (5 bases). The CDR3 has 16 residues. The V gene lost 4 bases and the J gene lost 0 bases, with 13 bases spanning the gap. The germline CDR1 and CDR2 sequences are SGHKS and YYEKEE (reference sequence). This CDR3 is CASSPTATATNEKLFF. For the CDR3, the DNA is TGTGCCAGCAGCCCGACAGCTACTGCAACTAATGAAAAACTGTTTTTT.

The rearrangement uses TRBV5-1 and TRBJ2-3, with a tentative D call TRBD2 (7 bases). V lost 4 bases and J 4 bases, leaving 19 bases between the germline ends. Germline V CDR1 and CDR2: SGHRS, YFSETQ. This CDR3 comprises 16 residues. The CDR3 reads CASSPSGGAYSDTQYF. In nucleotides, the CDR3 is TGCGCCAGCAGCCCCAGTGGGGGGGCCTATTCAGATACGCAGTATTTT.

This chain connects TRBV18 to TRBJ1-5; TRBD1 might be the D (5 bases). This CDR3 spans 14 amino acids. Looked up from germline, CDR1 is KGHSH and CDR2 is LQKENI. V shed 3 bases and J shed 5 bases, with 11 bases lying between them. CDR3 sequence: CASSPGRGDQPQHF. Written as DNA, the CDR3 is TGTGCCAGCTCACCGGGACGGGGCGATCAGCCCCAGCATTTT.

The CDR3 sequence is CASSTQIRGQGAPYEQYF. The CDR3, as DNA: TGTGCCAGTAGTACCCAAATTAGGGGACAGGGGGCCCCCTACGAGCAGTACTTC. This chain joins TRBV19 and TRBJ2-7; 12 nucleotides align to TRBD1. This CDR3 has 18 residues. Looked up from germline, CDR1 is LNHDA and CDR2 is SQIVND (reference sequence). V shed 4 bases, J shed 2 bases, and the junction held 12 bases outside the gene matches.